This T cell receptor (beta chain) was captured by sequencing in a study of CD8 T cells in ankylosing spondylitis. Regarding the study as a whole: A CD8+ phenotype characterized the disease-linked clones, which were relatively rare in peripheral blood. Several of the motif variants were reported before in synovial fluid and blood from reactive arthritis. Clones tied to disease were said to be significantly enriched in matched ankylosing spondylitis synovial fluid. Several highly homologous variants made up a TCR beta motif that seemed to typify ankylosing spondylitis blood.

Generation of TCR beta libraries employed quantitative 5'-RACE incorporating molecular barcodes. TCRdb re-called the 5' RACE reads through MiXCR, storing one row per CDR3 protein. Of around 540,000 distinct CDR3 sequences in the sample, roughly 13% are singletons; the top ten hold nearly 7%. Germline V gene lookup returns CDR1 ENHRY and CDR2 SYGVKD. This CDR3 spans 14 amino acids. Between the trimmed V and J ends, which lost 2 bases and 2 bases, there was a span of 10 bases. Note on this clonotype: Its antigen is as yet unknown.

The TCR was taken from a male donor with ankylosing spondylitis. The chain carries TRBV10-3 and TRBJ2-7; no clear D gene. Input material: blood, either unsorted or a sorted T cell fraction (not recorded which). CDR3 sequence (DNA): TGTGCCATCAGTGAGCAGCGACGGACCTACGAGCAGTACTTC. Protein product: CAISEQRRTYEQYF.